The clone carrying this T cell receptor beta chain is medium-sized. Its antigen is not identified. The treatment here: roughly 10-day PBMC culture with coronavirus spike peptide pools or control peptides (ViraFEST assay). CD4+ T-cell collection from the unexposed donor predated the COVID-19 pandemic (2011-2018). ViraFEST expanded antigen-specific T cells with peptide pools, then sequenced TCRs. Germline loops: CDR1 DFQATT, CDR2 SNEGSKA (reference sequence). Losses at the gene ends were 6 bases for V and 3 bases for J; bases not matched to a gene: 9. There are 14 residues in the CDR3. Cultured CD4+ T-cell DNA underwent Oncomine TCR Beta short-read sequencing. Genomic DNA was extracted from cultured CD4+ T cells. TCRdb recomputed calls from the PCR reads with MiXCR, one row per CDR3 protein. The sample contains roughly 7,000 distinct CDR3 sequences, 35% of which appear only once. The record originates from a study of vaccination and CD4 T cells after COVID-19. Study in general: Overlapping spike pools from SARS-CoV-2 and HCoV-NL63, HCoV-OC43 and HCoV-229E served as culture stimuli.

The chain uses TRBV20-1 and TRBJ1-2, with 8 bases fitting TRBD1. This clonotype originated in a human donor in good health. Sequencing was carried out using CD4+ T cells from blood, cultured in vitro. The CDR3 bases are TGCAGTGCAAACAACAGGGGGGAAGACTATGGCTACACCTTC. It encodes CSANNRGEDYGYTF.